The present T cell receptor beta chain was sequenced within a study of T cell repertoires in cytomegalovirus infection. Study-level information: Public TCR beta signature analysis indicated the presence of both CMV infection and matching HLA type. Study-wide points: Accumulated public TCR beta family frequency recognized individuals carrying CMV together with the relevant HLA. CMV-specific TCR beta clonotypes restricted by HLA-C were the ones dominating the ex vivo response.

Each CDR3 protein gets one entry after TCRdb re-called the reads with MiXCR. The sample records some 180,000 distinct CDR3 sequences, about 20% being singletons. This clonotype turned up a few times. Its antigen is not identified. The sample taken for sequencing was PBMCs. This receptor was obtained from a human donor in good health (CMV status not recorded). Some clones in this sample may be carry-over from other donors' samples.

The CDR3 nucleotides are TGCGCCAGCAGCCCGCCGGGACTAGCGACGAATGAGCAGTTCTTC. It codes for CASSPPGLATNEQFF. V is TRBV5-1 and J is TRBJ2-1; 10 bases match TRBD2. The germline V gene encodes CDR1 SGHRS and CDR2 YFSETQ. V lost 4 bases to trimming and J lost 7 bases; unmatched junction nucleotides: 8. The CDR3 runs 15 residues.